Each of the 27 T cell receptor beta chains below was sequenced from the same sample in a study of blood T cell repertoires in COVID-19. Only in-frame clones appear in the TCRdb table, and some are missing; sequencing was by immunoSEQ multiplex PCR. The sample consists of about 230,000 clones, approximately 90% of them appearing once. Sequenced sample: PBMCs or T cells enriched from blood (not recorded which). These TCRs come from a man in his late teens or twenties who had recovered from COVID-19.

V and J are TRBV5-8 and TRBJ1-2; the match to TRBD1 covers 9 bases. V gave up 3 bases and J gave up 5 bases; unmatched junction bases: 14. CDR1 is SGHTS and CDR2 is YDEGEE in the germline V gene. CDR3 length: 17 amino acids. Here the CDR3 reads CASSSFNMRTGEYGYTF. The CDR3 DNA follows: TGTGCCAGCAGCTCATTTAACATGCGGACAGGGGAATATGGCTACACCTTC.

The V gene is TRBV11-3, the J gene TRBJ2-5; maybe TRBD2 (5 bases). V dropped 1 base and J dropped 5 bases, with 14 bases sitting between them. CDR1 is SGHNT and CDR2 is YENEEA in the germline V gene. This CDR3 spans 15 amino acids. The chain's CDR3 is CASSLGRRVVETQYF. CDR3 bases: TGTGCCAGCAGCTTAGGCAGGCGGGTAGTCGAGACCCAGTACTTC. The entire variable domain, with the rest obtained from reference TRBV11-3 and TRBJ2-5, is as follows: EAGVVQSPRYKIIEKKQPVAFWCNPISGHNTLYWYLQNLGQGPELLIRYENEEAVDDSQLPKDRFSAERLKGVDSTLKIQPAELGDSAVYLCASSLGRRVVETQYFGPGTRLLVL.

In DNA, the CDR3 is TGTGCCAGTTCGGCCCCAGGCTCCTACAATGAGCAGTTCTTC. As protein: CASSAPGSYNEQFF. This rearrangement joins TRBV19 to TRBJ2-1, with unresolved D. With 8 bases removed from V and 0 bases from J, the gap between germline ends came to 11 bases. CDR1 is LNHDA, CDR2 SQIVND, per germline (reference sequence). The CDR3 length is 14 residues.

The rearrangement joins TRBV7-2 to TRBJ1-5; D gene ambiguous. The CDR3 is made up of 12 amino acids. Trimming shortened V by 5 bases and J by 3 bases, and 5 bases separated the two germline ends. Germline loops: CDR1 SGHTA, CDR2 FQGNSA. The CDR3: CASSLNNQPQHF. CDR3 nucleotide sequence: TGTGCCAGCAGCCTAAACAATCAGCCCCAGCATTTT.

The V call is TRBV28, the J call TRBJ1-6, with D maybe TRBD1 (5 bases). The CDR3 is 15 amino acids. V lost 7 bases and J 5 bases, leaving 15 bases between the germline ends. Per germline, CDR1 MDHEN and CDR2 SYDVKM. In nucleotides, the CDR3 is TGTGCCAGCATTTGGCGACAGCCAAATAATTCACCCCTCCACTTT. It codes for CASIWRQPNNSPLHF. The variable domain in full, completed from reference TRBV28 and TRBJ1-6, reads DVKVTQSSRYLVKRTGEKVFLECVQDMDHENMFWYRQDPGLGLRLIYFSYDVKMKEKGDIPEGYSVSREKKERFSLILESASTNQTSMYLCASIWRQPNNSPLHFGNGTRLTVT.

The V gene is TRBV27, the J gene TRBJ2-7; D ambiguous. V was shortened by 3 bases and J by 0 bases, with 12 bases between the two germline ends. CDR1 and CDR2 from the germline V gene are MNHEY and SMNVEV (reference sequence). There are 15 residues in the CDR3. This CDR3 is CASSFRVTSSYEQYF. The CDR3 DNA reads TGTGCCAGCAGTTTCCGGGTTACGAGCTCCTACGAGCAGTACTTC.

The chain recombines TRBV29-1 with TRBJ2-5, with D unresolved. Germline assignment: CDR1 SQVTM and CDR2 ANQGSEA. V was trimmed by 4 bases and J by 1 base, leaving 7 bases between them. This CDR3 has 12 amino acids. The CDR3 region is CSVARSQETQYF. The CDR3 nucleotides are TGCAGCGTTGCTCGCAGCCAAGAGACCCAGTACTTC.

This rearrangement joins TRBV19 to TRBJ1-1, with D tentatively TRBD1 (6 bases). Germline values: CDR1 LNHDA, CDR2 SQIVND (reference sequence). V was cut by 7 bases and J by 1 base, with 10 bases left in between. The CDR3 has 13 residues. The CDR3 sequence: CASTQGQNTEAFF. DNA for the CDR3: TGTGCCAGTACCCAGGGACAGAACACTGAAGCTTTCTTT.

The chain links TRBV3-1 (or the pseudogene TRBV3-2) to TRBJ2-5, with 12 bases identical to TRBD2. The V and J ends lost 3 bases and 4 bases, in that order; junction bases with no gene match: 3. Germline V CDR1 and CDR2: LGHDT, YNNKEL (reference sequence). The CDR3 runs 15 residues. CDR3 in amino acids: CASSQEGLAGETQYF. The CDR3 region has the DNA TGTGCCAGCAGCCAGGAGGGACTAGCGGGAGAGACCCAGTACTTC.

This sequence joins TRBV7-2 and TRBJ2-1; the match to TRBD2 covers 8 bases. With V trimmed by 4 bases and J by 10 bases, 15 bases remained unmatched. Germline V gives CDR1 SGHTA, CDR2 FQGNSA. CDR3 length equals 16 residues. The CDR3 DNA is TGTGCCAGCAGCTGGGAGGGTGAGCGGGGGAGAAGCGAGCAGTTCTTC. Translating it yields CASSWEGERGRSEQFF.

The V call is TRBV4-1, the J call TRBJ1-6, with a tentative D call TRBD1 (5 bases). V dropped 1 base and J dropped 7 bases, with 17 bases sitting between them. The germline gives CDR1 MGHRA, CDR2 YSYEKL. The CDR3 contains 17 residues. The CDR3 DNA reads TGCGCCAGCAGCCAAGGACCATCAGGGTTTAACAATTCACCCCTCCACTTT. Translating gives CASSQGPSGFNNSPLHF.

The CDR3 reads CASSLLTTGQETQYF. CDR3 nucleotides: TGCGCCAGCAGCTTGCTTACGACAGGACAAGAGACCCAGTACTTC. V gene TRBV5-1 combines with J gene TRBJ2-5, with a possible D match to TRBD1 (6 bases). The CDR3 extends over 15 amino acids. Germline CDR1 is SGHRS and CDR2 is YFSETQ. The V gene lost 1 base and the J gene lost 2 bases, with 12 bases spanning the gap.

CDR3 in amino acids: CAWSSGQGAGELFF. The DNA for the CDR3 is TGTGCCTGGAGTTCGGGACAGGGGGCCGGGGAGCTGTTTTTT. The chain is built from TRBV30 and TRBJ2-2; the match to TRBD1 covers 11 bases. Germline V gives CDR1 GTSNPN, CDR2 SVGIG (reference sequence). CDR3 length: 14 amino acids. Unmatched junction bases numbered 2, after V lost 2 bases and J lost 6 bases.

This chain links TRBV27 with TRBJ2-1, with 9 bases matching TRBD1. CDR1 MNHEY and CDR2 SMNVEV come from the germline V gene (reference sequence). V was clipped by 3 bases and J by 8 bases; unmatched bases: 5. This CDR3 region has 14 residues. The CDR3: CASSLTGGFHEQFF. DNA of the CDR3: TGTGCCAGCAGTTTGACAGGGGGATTTCATGAGCAGTTCTTC.

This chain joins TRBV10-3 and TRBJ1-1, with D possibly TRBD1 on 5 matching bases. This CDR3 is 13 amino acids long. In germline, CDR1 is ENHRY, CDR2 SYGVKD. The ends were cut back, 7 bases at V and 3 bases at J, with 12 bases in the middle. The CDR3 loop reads CAINGGEHTEAFF. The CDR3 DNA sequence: TGTGCCATCAATGGGGGGGAACACACTGAAGCTTTCTTT.

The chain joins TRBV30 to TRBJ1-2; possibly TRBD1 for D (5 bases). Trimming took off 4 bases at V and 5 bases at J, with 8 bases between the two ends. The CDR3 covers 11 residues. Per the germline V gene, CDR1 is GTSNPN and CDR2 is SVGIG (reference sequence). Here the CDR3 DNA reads TGTGCCTGGATAAGGGGTTATGGCTACACCTTC. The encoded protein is CAWIRGYGYTF.

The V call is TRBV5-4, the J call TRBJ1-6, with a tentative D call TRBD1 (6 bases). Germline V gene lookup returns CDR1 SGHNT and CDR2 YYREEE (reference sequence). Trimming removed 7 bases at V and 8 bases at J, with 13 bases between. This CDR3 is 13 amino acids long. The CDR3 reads CASHTGPDSPLHF. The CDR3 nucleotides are TGTGCCAGCCATACAGGGCCCGATTCACCCCTCCACTTT.

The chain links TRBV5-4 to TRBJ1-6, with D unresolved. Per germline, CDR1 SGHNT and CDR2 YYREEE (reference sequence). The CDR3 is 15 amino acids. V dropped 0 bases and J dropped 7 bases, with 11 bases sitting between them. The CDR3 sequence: CASSLVGRTNSPLHF. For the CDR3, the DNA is TGTGCCAGCAGCTTGGTGGGGAGGACGAATTCACCCCTCCACTTT. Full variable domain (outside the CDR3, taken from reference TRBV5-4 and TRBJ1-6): ETGVTQSPTHLIKTRGQQVTLRCSSQSGHNTVSWYQQALGQGPQFIFQYYREEENGRGNFPPRFSGLQFPNYSSELNVNALELDDSALYLCASSLVGRTNSPLHFGNGTRLTVT.

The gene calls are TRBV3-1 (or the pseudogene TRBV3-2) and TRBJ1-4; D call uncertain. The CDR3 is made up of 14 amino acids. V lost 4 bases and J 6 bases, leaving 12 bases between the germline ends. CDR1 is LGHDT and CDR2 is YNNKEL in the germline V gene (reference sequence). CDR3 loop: CASSLRASDEKLFF. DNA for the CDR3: TGTGCCAGCAGCCTGAGGGCCTCTGATGAAAAACTGTTTTTT.

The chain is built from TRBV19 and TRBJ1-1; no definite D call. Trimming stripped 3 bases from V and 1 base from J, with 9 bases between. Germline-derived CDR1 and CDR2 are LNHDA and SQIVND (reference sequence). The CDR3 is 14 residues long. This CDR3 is CASSIGVGNTEAFF. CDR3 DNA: TGTGCCAGTAGTATCGGGGTTGGGAACACTGAAGCTTTCTTT.

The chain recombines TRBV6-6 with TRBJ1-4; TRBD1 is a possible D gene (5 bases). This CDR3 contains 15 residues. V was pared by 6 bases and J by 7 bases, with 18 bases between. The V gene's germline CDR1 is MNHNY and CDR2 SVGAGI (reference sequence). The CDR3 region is CASSPHQEGSEKLFF. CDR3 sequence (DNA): TGTGCCAGCAGCCCCCATCAGGAGGGGAGTGAAAAACTGTTTTTT.

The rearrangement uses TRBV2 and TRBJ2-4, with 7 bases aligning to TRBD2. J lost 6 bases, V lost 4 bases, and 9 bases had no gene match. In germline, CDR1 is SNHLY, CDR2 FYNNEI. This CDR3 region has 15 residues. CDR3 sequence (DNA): TGTGCCAGCAGTGGAGGAGCGGGACCTGCAAACATTCAGTACTTC. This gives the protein CASSGGAGPANIQYF.

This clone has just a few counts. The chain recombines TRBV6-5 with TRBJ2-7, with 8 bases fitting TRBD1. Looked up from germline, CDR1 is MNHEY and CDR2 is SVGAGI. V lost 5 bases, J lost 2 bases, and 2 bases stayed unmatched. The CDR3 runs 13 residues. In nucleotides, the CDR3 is TGTGCCAGCAGTCCGACAGGGGCCTACGAGCAGTACTTC. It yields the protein CASSPTGAYEQYF.

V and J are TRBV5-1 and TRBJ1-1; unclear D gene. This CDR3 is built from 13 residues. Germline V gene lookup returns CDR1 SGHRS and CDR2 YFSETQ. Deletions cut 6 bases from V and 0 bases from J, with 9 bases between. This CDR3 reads CASNLDLNTEAFF. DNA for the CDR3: TGCGCCAGCAATCTAGACTTGAACACTGAAGCTTTCTTT.

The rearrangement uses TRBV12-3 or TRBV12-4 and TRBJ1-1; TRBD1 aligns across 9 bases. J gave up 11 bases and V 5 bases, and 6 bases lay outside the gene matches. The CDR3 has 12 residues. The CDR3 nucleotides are TGTGCCAGCAGTCCCGGGGACAGGGCGGCTTTCTTT. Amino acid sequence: CASSPGDRAAFF.

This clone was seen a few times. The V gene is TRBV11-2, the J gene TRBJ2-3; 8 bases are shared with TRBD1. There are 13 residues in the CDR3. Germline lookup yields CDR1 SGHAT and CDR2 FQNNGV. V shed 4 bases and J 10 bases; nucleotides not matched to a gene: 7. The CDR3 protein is CASSWTGREAQYF. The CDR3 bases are TGTGCCAGCAGCTGGACAGGGAGAGAGGCGCAGTATTTT.

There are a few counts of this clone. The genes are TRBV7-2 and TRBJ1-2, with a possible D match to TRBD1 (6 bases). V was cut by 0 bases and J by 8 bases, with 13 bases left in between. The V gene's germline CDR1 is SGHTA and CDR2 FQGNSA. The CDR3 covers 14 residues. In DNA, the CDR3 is TGTGCCAGCAGCTTAGCTGGGGGGGCGCGAGGCTACACCTTC. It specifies CASSLAGGARGYTF.